A single sample is the source of the 29 T cell receptor beta chains below, sequenced in a study of radiotherapy plus CTLA-4 blockade in lung cancer. Profiled with immunoSEQ multiplex PCR; TCRdb holds only in-frame clones, not every one. The profile covers fewer than 100,000 clones, with around 76% appearing a single time and over 20% taken by the ten largest. Source: peripheral blood, taken from a patient treated with radiotherapy plus ipilimumab. The receptor set was obtained from a human donor with non-small cell lung cancer whose response to radiotherapy plus ipilimumab could not be evaluated. Some clones in this sample may be carry-over from other donors' samples.

Here the CDR3 reads CASSLVGGAGGSETQYF. The CDR3 coding sequence is TGTGCCAGCAGCTTAGTCGGGGGGGCCGGGGGTTCAGAGACCCAGTACTTC. The V call is TRBV5-6, the J call TRBJ2-5, with 8 bases that match TRBD2. The CDR3 contains 17 residues. Looked up from germline, CDR1 is SGHDT and CDR2 is YYEEEE. The V and J ends lost 2 bases and 4 bases, in that order; junction bases with no gene match: 13.

This clone was seen only a few times. The J gene is TRBJ1-1, the V gene TRBV14, with D possibly being TRBD1 (5 bases). CDR1 is SGHDN and CDR2 is FVKESK in the germline V gene. The ends were cut back, 4 bases at V and 0 bases at J, with 18 bases in the middle. The CDR3 runs 17 residues. The CDR3 DNA follows: TGTGCCAGCAGCCCCTTGACAGCAATAACCCTGAACACTGAAGCTTTCTTT. As protein: CASSPLTAITLNTEAFF.

This clone was seen once. The CDR3 protein is CSVPTSVYNEQFF. CDR3 coding DNA: TGCAGCGTTCCAACTAGCGTCTACAATGAGCAGTTCTTC. The V call is TRBV29-1, the J call TRBJ2-1; 7 bases are a match to TRBD2. The CDR3 runs to 13 residues. With 5 bases clipped from V and 3 bases from J, the junction kept 4 bases outside the gene matches. CDR1 is SQVTM and CDR2 is ANQGSEA in the germline V gene.

The chain couples TRBV11-2 to TRBJ1-2; no firm D call. The CDR3 sequence is 14 residues long. The germline V gene has CDR1 SGHAT and CDR2 FQNNGV. The ends were cut back, 3 bases at V and 8 bases at J, with 16 bases in the middle. CDR3 DNA sequence: TGTGCCAGCAGCTTCGACTTTGACGGAGGGGGCTACACCTTC. It codes for CASSFDFDGGGYTF.

This clone is a singleton in its sample. Other nucleotide sequences in the sample specify the same CDR3. The chain employs TRBV11-2 and TRBJ2-5; D is unresolved. The CDR3 length is 12 residues. Trimming removed 2 bases from V and 3 bases from J, with 4 bases in between. CDR1 is SGHAT, CDR2 FQNNGV, per germline. CDR3 protein: CASSLSEETQYF. The CDR3 coding sequence is TGTGCCAGCAGCTTATCTGAAGAGACCCAGTACTTC.

This clone was found a few times. This chain connects TRBV7-3 to TRBJ1-1; possible D gene TRBD1, 5 bases. Trimming cost V 3 bases and J 4 bases, with 12 bases left between them. This CDR3 contains 14 residues. Germline V gene lookup returns CDR1 SGHTA and CDR2 FQGTGA. CDR3 sequence: CASSLALGGTEAFF. In nucleotides, the CDR3 is TGTGCCAGCAGCTTGGCGTTGGGGGGCACTGAAGCTTTCTTT.

The chain carries TRBV9 and TRBJ2-5, with 8 bases that match TRBD1. The germline CDR1 and CDR2 sequences are SGDLS and YYNGEE. V trimming: 1 base; J trimming: 4 bases; junction bases outside the gene matches: 3. The CDR3 runs 14 residues. The CDR3 region has the DNA TGTGCCAGCAGCGTACAGGGGGCCGGAGAGACCCAGTACTTC. Amino acid sequence: CASSVQGAGETQYF.

This chain links TRBV11-1 with TRBJ1-1; 10 positions match TRBD1. V was pared by 2 bases and J by 5 bases, with 8 bases of the junction left unmatched. Per germline, CDR1 SGHAT and CDR2 FQDESV (reference sequence). This CDR3 contains 16 residues. The CDR3 nucleotides are TGTGCCAGCAGCTTACGACAGGGGGCCTTAGGGACTGAAGCTTTCTTT. Amino acids: CASSLRQGALGTEAFF.

This chain links TRBV5-1 with TRBJ2-3, with TRBD2 matching 13 bases. V was clipped by 2 bases and J by 5 bases; unmatched bases: 2. CDR1 is SGHRS and CDR2 is YFSETQ in the germline V gene. This CDR3 has 15 amino acids. The CDR3 DNA reads TGCGCCAGCAGCTTTACTAGCGGGGGGGGAGATACGCAGTATTTT. Translation: CASSFTSGGGDTQYF. Based on the CDR3 plus reference TRBV5-1 and TRBJ2-3, the full variable domain is KAGVTQTPRYLIKTRGQQVTLSCSPISGHRSVSWYQQTPGQGLQFLFEYFSETQRNKGNFPGRFSGRQFSNSRSEMNVSTLELGDSALYLCASSFTSGGGDTQYFGPGTRLTVL.

V gene TRBV5-6 combines with J gene TRBJ2-5; D is ambiguous. The J call is uncertain, as TRBJ2-7 better fits the DNA end. Germline-derived CDR1 and CDR2 are SGHDT and YYEEEE. CDR3 length: 13 residues. The CDR3: CASSLSRYYEQYF. The CDR3 DNA is TGTGCCAGCAGCTTATCGAGGTACTACGAGCAGTACTTC.

The chain uses TRBV6-5 and TRBJ1-1; D is unresolved. V gave up 5 bases and J gave up 2 bases, with 6 bases separating them. The CDR3 consists of 12 residues. From germline, CDR1 is MNHEY and CDR2 SVGAGI. CDR3 region: CASSTTNTEAFF. The CDR3 region has the DNA TGTGCCAGCAGTACTACTAACACTGAAGCTTTCTTT.

The CDR3 protein is CASSFPPPTGAMNTEAFF. DNA for the CDR3: TGCGCCAGCAGCTTCCCCCCCCCGACAGGCGCAATGAACACTGAAGCTTTCTTT. This rearrangement joins TRBV5-1 to TRBJ1-1; possibly TRBD1 for D (6 bases). V dropped 2 bases and J dropped 0 bases, with 20 bases sitting between them. Germline CDR1 reads SGHRS; CDR2 reads YFSETQ. The CDR3 contains 18 residues.

This chain joins TRBV6-1 and TRBJ2-4; TRBD1 is a possible D gene (5 bases). The germline V gene has CDR1 MNHNS and CDR2 SASEGT. V gave up 3 bases and J gave up 7 bases, with 10 bases separating them. CDR3 length: 13 amino acids. The CDR3 spells CASSEMTVNIQYF. The CDR3 DNA sequence: TGTGCCAGCAGTGAGATGACAGTTAACATTCAGTACTTC.

CDR3 protein: CASTSNYEQYF. In nucleotides, the CDR3 is TGTGCCAGCACCTCTAACTACGAGCAGTACTTC. V is TRBV7-2 and J is TRBJ2-5; D gene unclear. Near its end, the DNA agrees better with TRBJ2-7, so the J call may be wrong. There are 11 residues in the CDR3. Germline-derived CDR1 and CDR2 are SGHTA and FQGNSA.

V usage is TRBV6-5 and J usage is TRBJ1-4; possible D gene TRBD1, 5 bases. CDR3 length: 15 residues. Germline values: CDR1 MNHEY, CDR2 SVGAGI. Trimming took off 5 bases at V and 5 bases at J, with 15 bases between the two ends. The CDR3 here is CASSPGGRWNEKLFF. The CDR3 bases are TGTGCCAGCAGTCCCGGGGGAAGGTGGAATGAAAAACTGTTTTTT.

The V call is TRBV7-8, the J call TRBJ1-3, with 7 bases that match TRBD1. This CDR3 has 16 residues. Germline CDR1 SGHVS, CDR2 FQNEAQ. The ends lost 5 bases at V and 3 bases at J; junction bases unmatched: 10. The CDR3 bases are TGTGCCAGCAGCAAGGTCCCCGGGACAGTTGGAAACACCATATATTTT. Translation gives CASSKVPGTVGNTIYF. Together with reference TRBV7-8 and TRBJ1-3, the CDR3 gives the full variable domain: GAGVSQSPRYKVAKRGQDVALRCDPISGHVSLFWYQQALGQGPEFLTYFQNEAQLDKSGLPSDRFFAERPEGSVSTLKIQRTQQEDSAVYLCASSKVPGTVGNTIYFGEGSWLTVV.

The rearrangement joins TRBV4-1 to TRBJ1-1; the match to TRBD1 covers 7 bases. The germline gives CDR1 MGHRA, CDR2 YSYEKL. The CDR3 length is 16 residues. Trimming at V came to 6 bases and at J to 3 bases, leaving 13 bases not matched to a gene. Written as DNA, the CDR3 is TGCGCCAGCAGGCCCGGACAGGATCTCGGGTACACTGAAGCTTTCTTT. It translates to CASRPGQDLGYTEAFF.

The chain recombines TRBV27 with TRBJ1-1; no firm D call. Germline CDR1 and CDR2: MNHEY and SMNVEV (reference sequence). This CDR3 contains 13 residues. Deletions cut 5 bases from V and 12 bases from J, with 19 bases between. The CDR3 DNA follows: TGTGCCAGCAGTGCCTCGACACCCCCCTACCCTTTCTTT. It translates to CASSASTPPYPFF.

The chain links TRBV5-1 to TRBJ2-3; 8 bases map to TRBD2. The CDR3 length is 14 residues. The J segment lost 2 bases and the V segment lost 3 bases, leaving 2 bases of the junction unmatched. The germline V gene encodes CDR1 SGHRS and CDR2 YFSETQ. CDR3 sequence: CASSSGGLTDTQYF. The CDR3 DNA is TGCGCCAGCAGCTCGGGGGGGCTCACAGATACGCAGTATTTT.

This chain joins TRBV6-5 and TRBJ1-2; TRBD1 matches at 7 bases. CDR1 is MNHEY, CDR2 SVGAGI, per germline. The CDR3 spans 14 residues. V lost 6 bases and J lost 4; bases outside the gene matches: 8. CDR3 amino acids: CASRARQGTYGYTF. The CDR3 DNA sequence: TGTGCCAGCAGGGCCAGACAGGGTACCTATGGCTACACCTTC.

This clone was observed a few times. The rearrangement uses TRBV11-3 and TRBJ1-3, with 12 bases that match TRBD1. V trimming: 1 base; J trimming: 3 bases; junction bases outside the gene matches: 7. Per germline, CDR1 SGHNT and CDR2 YENEEA. There are 18 residues in the CDR3. The CDR3 loop is CASSLGPGQGASGNTIYF. The CDR3 nucleotides read TGTGCCAGCAGCTTAGGACCGGGACAGGGGGCGAGTGGAAACACCATATATTTT.

The chain carries TRBV25-1 and TRBJ2-3; the D gene is possibly TRBD1 (6 bases). CDR1 and CDR2 from the germline V gene are MGHDK and SYGVNS. Deletions cut 5 bases from V and 3 bases from J, with 9 bases between. CDR3 length equals 13 residues. CDR3 in DNA: TGTGCCAGCAGTCTCCAGGGGACAGATACGCAGTATTTT. It yields the protein CASSLQGTDTQYF.

The rearrangement joins TRBV10-3 to TRBJ2-1, with a possible D match to TRBD1 (7 bases). The CDR3 extends over 14 amino acids. The germline V gene has CDR1 ENHRY and CDR2 SYGVKD. V was shortened by 4 bases and J by 6 bases, with 13 bases between the two germline ends. The CDR3 DNA sequence: TGTGCCATCAGTGCCGGGGGACAGCTCAATGAGCAGTTCTTC. This encodes CAISAGGQLNEQFF.

The chain recombines TRBV5-4 with TRBJ2-7; 7 bases are shared with TRBD1. Losses at the gene ends were 3 bases for V and 4 bases for J; bases not matched to a gene: 1. The germline CDR1 and CDR2 sequences are SGHNT and YYREEE (reference sequence). CDR3 length equals 12 residues. Here the CDR3 DNA reads TGTGCCAGCAGCTCGACAGGGTACGAGCAGTACTTC. Protein sequence: CASSSTGYEQYF.

In the case of this clone: The junction does not match germline at one end; this may be a read error. V usage is TRBV7-7 and J usage is TRBJ2-5; 9 bases agree with TRBD2. CDR1 and CDR2 from the germline V gene are SSHAT and FNYEAQ (reference sequence). The CDR3 contains 14 residues. The CDR3 nucleotides read TGTGCTAGCAGCTCTCTAGCGGGGCAAGAGACCCAGTACTTC. Translated: CASSSLAGQETQYF.

The V gene is TRBV28, the J gene TRBJ1-1; D is perhaps TRBD1 (5 bases). CDR1 MDHEN and CDR2 SYDVKM come from the germline V gene. V shed 3 bases and J shed 1 base, with 15 bases lying between them. This CDR3 has 16 residues. CDR3 nucleotides: TGTGCCAGCAGTTTCGGGGGGGTTGTGGGGAACACTGAAGCTTTCTTT. Translation: CASSFGGVVGNTEAFF.

The chain joins TRBV6-5 to TRBJ2-2, with 7 bases matching TRBD1. V gave up 3 bases and J gave up 1 base; unmatched junction bases: 2. Looked up from germline, CDR1 is MNHEY and CDR2 is SVGAGI. The CDR3 contains 15 residues. CDR3 coding DNA: TGTGCCAGCAGTTATTACAGGGGGAACACCGGGGAGCTGTTTTTT. Its protein is CASSYYRGNTGELFF.

The CDR3 here is CASSAGQGYTEAFF. The DNA of the CDR3 is TGTGCCAGCAGCGCCGGACAGGGCTACACTGAAGCTTTCTTT. The rearrangement links TRBV9 to TRBJ1-1; 8 nucleotides line up with TRBD1. The V gene end was trimmed by 3 bases and the J gene end by 3 bases; junction bases not matched to a gene: 4. Germline V gene sequence: CDR1 SGDLS, CDR2 YYNGEE. The CDR3 covers 14 residues. The whole variable domain, filled in from reference TRBV9 and TRBJ1-1, reads DSGVTQTPKHLITATGQRVTLRCSPRSGDLSVYWYQQSLDQGLQFLIQYYNGEERAKGNILERFSAQQFPDLHSELNLSSLELGDSALYFCASSAGQGYTEAFFGQGTRLTVV.

This clone has only a few counts. DNA for the CDR3: TGTGCCAGCAGCATCCCTTCGACGGGCAATGAGCAGTTCTTC. Residues: CASSIPSTGNEQFF. J is TRBJ2-1 and V is TRBV7-9; no definite D call. The germline V gene has CDR1 SEHNR and CDR2 FQNEAQ (reference sequence). This CDR3 is 14 amino acids long. V lost 5 bases and J 6 bases, leaving 14 bases between the germline ends.